These 19 T cell receptor beta chains came from one sample sequenced in a study of shared clonotypes between healthy human individuals. Sequencing was performed with immunoSEQ multiplex PCR; in TCRdb, only in-frame clones are kept and a portion is missing. This sample carries more than 450,000 clones, 79% of them seen once, and the ten largest clones take 10% to 15%. The sequencing input was PBMCs. Receptors originate from a woman in her thirties or forties in good health. Some clones in this sample may be carry-over from other donors' samples.

This clone was seen once. J is TRBJ1-5 and V is TRBV25-1, with unresolved D. The CDR3 runs 14 residues. Trimming left V 4 bases short and J 0 bases short, with 7 bases between. Germline V gene lookup returns CDR1 MGHDK and CDR2 SYGVNS. The CDR3 is CASSVTHSNQPQHF. The CDR3 DNA reads as TGTGCCAGCAGTGTGACACATAGCAATCAGCCCCAGCATTTT.

V is TRBV9 and J is TRBJ2-7, with 8 bases that match TRBD2. V was clipped by 0 bases and J by 2 bases; unmatched bases: 10. CDR1 is SGDLS and CDR2 is YYNGEE in the germline V gene. The CDR3 is 17 amino acids. This CDR3 reads CASSVAGTGGSAYEQYF. CDR3 DNA: TGTGCCAGCAGCGTAGCTGGCACGGGGGGGAGTGCCTACGAGCAGTACTTC. Filled out from reference TRBV9 and TRBJ2-7, the complete variable domain reads DSGVTQTPKHLITATGQRVTLRCSPRSGDLSVYWYQQSLDQGLQFLIQYYNGEERAKGNILERFSAQQFPDLHSELNLSSLELGDSALYFCASSVAGTGGSAYEQYFGPGTRLTVT.

V is TRBV7-2 and J is TRBJ2-1, with D possibly matching TRBD2 (5 bases). V shed 0 bases and J shed 7 bases, with 10 bases lying between them. The V gene's germline CDR1 is SGHTA and CDR2 FQGNSA. The CDR3 runs to 14 residues. DNA of the CDR3: TGTGCCAGCAGCTTAGCCGGACGGGGAAATGAGCAGTTCTTC. As protein: CASSLAGRGNEQFF.

The J gene is TRBJ1-4, the V gene TRBV30, with 10 bases matching TRBD1. CDR3 length equals 14 residues. The germline V gene encodes CDR1 GTSNPN and CDR2 SVGIG (reference sequence). The V segment lost 3 bases and the J segment 5 bases; nucleotides outside the gene matches: 3. The CDR3 DNA sequence: TGTGCCTGGAGACCGGGACAGGGGAATGAAAAACTGTTTTTT. Residues: CAWRPGQGNEKLFF.

The CDR3 spells CASSLGTENIQYF. CDR3 DNA sequence: TGTGCCAGTAGTCTTGGGACAGAAAACATTCAGTACTTC. The gene calls are TRBV19 and TRBJ2-4, with 7 bases fitting TRBD1. CDR3 length equals 13 residues. After removal of 5 bases from V and 5 bases from J, the junction contained 3 bases not matched to a gene. The V gene's germline CDR1 is LNHDA and CDR2 SQIVND (reference sequence).

The chain joins TRBV4-1 to TRBJ2-1; 8 nucleotides agree with TRBD2. After removal of 4 bases from V and 9 bases from J, the junction contained 11 bases not matched to a gene. The germline V gene has CDR1 MGHRA and CDR2 YSYEKL. This CDR3 has 15 amino acids. This chain's CDR3 is CASSRGAGEWFEQFF. CDR3 nucleotides: TGCGCCAGCAGCCGCGGAGCGGGAGAGTGGTTTGAGCAGTTCTTC.

The chain combines TRBV18 with TRBJ2-3, with TRBD2 matching 10 bases. Germline assignment: CDR1 KGHSH and CDR2 LQKENI. CDR3 length: 16 residues. V was pared by 5 bases and J by 0 bases, with 5 bases of the junction left unmatched. The CDR3 DNA reads as TGTGCCAGCTCAGACCAGACTAGCGGGAGCACAGATACGCAGTATTTT. Protein product: CASSDQTSGSTDTQYF.

This chain connects TRBV4-3 to TRBJ1-2, with 9 bases matching TRBD1. J gave up 8 bases and V 5 bases, and 6 bases lay outside the gene matches. CDR1 is LGHNA and CDR2 is YSLEER in the germline V gene. CDR3 length: 13 amino acids. The CDR3 region is CASSSYRGLGYTF. In nucleotides, the CDR3 is TGCGCCAGCAGCTCCTACAGGGGGCTCGGCTACACCTTC.

This clone was recorded only once. The chain employs TRBV7-3 and TRBJ2-7; TRBD2 agrees at 10 bases. J was trimmed by 5 bases and V by 5 bases; bases with no gene match: 15. Germline lookup yields CDR1 SGHTA and CDR2 FQGTGA. This CDR3 spans 17 amino acids. CDR3 amino acids: CASSIELAGSGRDEQYF. CDR3 DNA sequence: TGTGCCAGCAGCATAGAACTAGCGGGGAGTGGGAGGGACGAGCAGTACTTC.

This clone was counted between two and nine times. The chain has TRBV30 and TRBJ2-2; no reliable D call. Germline-derived CDR1 and CDR2 are GTSNPN and SVGIG (reference sequence). Trimming stripped 5 bases from V and 2 bases from J, with 15 bases between. The CDR3 spans 15 residues. CDR3 DNA: TGTGCCTGGGGAAAGGCCCGGCTTAACACCGGGGAGCTGTTTTTT. Its translation: CAWGKARLNTGELFF.

The chain recombines TRBV11-1 with TRBJ1-2; TRBD1 matches at 9 bases. This CDR3 has 16 amino acids. The V gene end was trimmed by 3 bases and the J gene end by 4 bases; junction bases not matched to a gene: 9. Germline loops: CDR1 SGHAT, CDR2 FQDESV (reference sequence). The CDR3 loop is CASSLGDREPGYGYTF. The DNA of the CDR3 is TGTGCCAGCAGCTTGGGGGACAGGGAACCCGGCTATGGCTACACCTTC.

The chain uses TRBV30 and TRBJ1-1; 8 nucleotides agree with TRBD1. Germline trimming cut 4 bases from V and 3 bases from J; bases unmatched to any gene: 4. CDR3 size: 13 residues. Germline V gene sequence: CDR1 GTSNPN, CDR2 SVGIG (reference sequence). The CDR3 loop is CAWTPDRDTEAFF. DNA for the CDR3: TGTGCCTGGACCCCGGACAGGGACACTGAAGCTTTCTTT.

DNA for the CDR3: TGCGCCAGCAGCCAAGGCGCCGGGACAGCCTACAATGAGCAGTTCTTC. Translation: CASSQGAGTAYNEQFF. The V call is TRBV4-3, the J call TRBJ2-1; 7 bases map to TRBD1. V gave up 1 base and J gave up 2 bases; unmatched junction bases: 5. This CDR3 is 16 amino acids long. The V gene's germline CDR1 is LGHNA and CDR2 YSLEER.

This chain links TRBV27 with TRBJ2-1, with 12 bases fitting TRBD2. CDR3 length: 21 amino acids. Germline-derived CDR1 and CDR2 are MNHEY and SMNVEV (reference sequence). Unmatched junction bases numbered 19, after V lost 7 bases and J lost 0 bases. The CDR3 nucleotides read TGTGCCAGCACCCCGAGGTTGGTCGGACTAGCGGGACCAAGCTCCTACAATGAGCAGTTCTTC. This encodes CASTPRLVGLAGPSSYNEQFF.

The V and J genes are TRBV7-9 and TRBJ2-7, with a tentative D call TRBD2 (6 bases). Trimming removed 5 bases from V and 3 bases from J, with 14 bases in between. Germline V gene data show CDR1 as SEHNR and CDR2 as FQNEAQ (reference sequence). The length of the CDR3 is 14 residues. CDR3 DNA sequence: TGTGCCAGCAGCCCGGGGGACCCCTTCTACGAGCAGTACTTC. Its protein is CASSPGDPFYEQYF.

This clone was recorded only once. Other DNA sequences of this sample code for an identical CDR3. V usage is TRBV19 and J usage is TRBJ2-7; 9 bases agree with TRBD1. CDR1 and CDR2 from the germline V gene are LNHDA and SQIVND (reference sequence). The V segment lost 4 bases and the J segment 2 bases; nucleotides outside the gene matches: 3. The CDR3 covers 14 residues. CDR3 sequence: CASSRGQGTYEQYF. The CDR3, as DNA: TGTGCCAGTAGTAGGGGACAGGGAACCTACGAGCAGTACTTC.

This rearrangement joins TRBV6-1 to TRBJ2-4, with D maybe TRBD2 (6 bases). The CDR3 length is 15 residues. From germline, CDR1 is MNHNS and CDR2 SASEGT. V lost 6 bases and J 15 bases, leaving 27 bases between the germline ends. The CDR3 bases are TGTGCCAGCAGCGAGGAATCCAGACGGACCAACGGGGGGTACTTC. Encoded protein: CASSEESRRTNGGYF.

V is TRBV2 and J is TRBJ2-7; the D gene is possibly TRBD1 (5 bases). Germline V gives CDR1 SNHLY, CDR2 FYNNEI. V was pared by 7 bases and J by 2 bases, with 12 bases between. CDR3 size: 13 residues. CDR3 sequence reads: CASNWTPTYEQYF. CDR3 sequence (DNA): TGTGCCAGCAACTGGACACCCACCTACGAGCAGTACTTC. Full variable domain (remainder filled in from reference TRBV2 and TRBJ2-7): EPEVTQTPSHQVTQMGQEVILRCVPISNHLYFYWYRQILGQKVEFLVSFYNNEISEKSEIFDDQFSVERPDGSNFTLKIRSTKLEDSAMYFCASNWTPTYEQYFGPGTRLTVT.

The chain couples TRBV2 to TRBJ1-1; 7 nucleotides match TRBD1. Trimming cost V 7 bases and J 4 bases; bases outside gene matches: 12. The germline V gene encodes CDR1 SNHLY and CDR2 FYNNEI. The CDR3 has 15 amino acids. The CDR3 loop reads CASTNTPAGGTEAFF. The CDR3 nucleotides are TGTGCCAGCACCAATACGCCGGCAGGGGGCACTGAAGCTTTCTTT. Using reference TRBV2 and TRBJ1-1 for the parts outside the CDR3, the full variable domain is EPEVTQTPSHQVTQMGQEVILRCVPISNHLYFYWYRQILGQKVEFLVSFYNNEISEKSEIFDDQFSVERPDGSNFTLKIRSTKLEDSAMYFCASTNTPAGGTEAFFGQGTRLTVV.